The present TCR beta chain was sequenced within a study of blood T cell repertoires in COVID-19. The assay was immunoSEQ multiplex PCR, and TCRdb's table has in-frame clones only and misses some. Among under 200,000 clones listed, approximately 84% were seen once. V lost 3 bases to trimming and J lost 6 bases, with 12 bases between them. CDR3 length: 13 amino acids. Germline assignment: CDR1 MGHDK and CDR2 SYGVNS. This clone was counted only a few times. The clonotype comes from a human donor with acute or convalescent COVID-19. The donor label of this sample is uncertain. The V and J genes are TRBV25-1 and TRBJ2-7, with D perhaps TRBD2 (6 bases). Sequenced sample: peripheral blood. The CDR3 nucleotides are TGTGCCAGCAGTGATGGGTGGAGGGCCGAGCAGTACTTC. This gives the protein CASSDGWRAEQYF.